This is a list of T cell receptor beta chains from one sample in a study of blood T cell repertoires in COVID-19. The table came from immunoSEQ multiplex PCR; TCRdb's copy has only in-frame clones and leaves some out. Of fewer than 200,000 clones in the sample, 65% to 90% were seen once. Sequencing input: peripheral blood. These receptors all come from a man between 50 and 59 years old with active or convalescent COVID-19. The CDR3 runs from the conserved cysteine through the conserved F or W. Each record gives: V gene, D gene, J gene, clone size, CDR3 DNA, CDR3 protein. The D gene is left open where the match is weak. The size entry is marked missing in some rows and otherwise reads once, few, many or a size class.

V gene: TRBV7-2; D gene: TRBD1; J gene: TRBJ1-4; clone size: NA; CDR3 DNA: TGTGCCAGCAGCTTGCGGGACAGGGAGGGATTTGAAAAACTGTTTTTT; CDR3 protein: CASSLRDREGFEKLFF
V gene: TRBV5-6; D gene: NA; J gene: TRBJ1-1; clone size: NA; CDR3 DNA: TGTGCCAGCAGCCAGATTATGAACACTGAAGCTTTCTTT; CDR3 protein: CASSQIMNTEAFF
V gene: TRBV4-1; D gene: NA; J gene: TRBJ2-6; clone size: NA; CDR3 DNA: TGCGCCAGCAGCCAAGTGATCGGACAGCGAGACTCTGGGGCCAACGTCCTGACTTTC; CDR3 protein: CASSQVIGQRDSGANVLTF
V gene: TRBV10-3; D gene: TRBD2; J gene: TRBJ2-2; clone size: NA; CDR3 DNA: TGTGCCATCAGTGAGTCTGCGGGAGAACGTACCGGGGAGCTGTTTTTT; CDR3 protein: CAISESAGERTGELFF
V gene: TRBV7-2; D gene: NA; J gene: TRBJ1-4; clone size: NA; CDR3 DNA: TGTGCCAGCAGCTTAGTAAAAGTGGCTACTAATGAAAAACTGTTTTTT; CDR3 protein: CASSLVKVATNEKLFF
V gene: TRBV28; D gene: NA; J gene: TRBJ1-3; clone size: NA; CDR3 DNA: TGTGCCAGCAGTTCCCCAGGAAACACCATATATTTT; CDR3 protein: CASSSPGNTIYF
V gene: TRBV6-5; D gene: NA; J gene: TRBJ1-1; clone size: NA; CDR3 DNA: TGTGCCAGCAGTTACTCAGGCGGGAACACTGAAGCTTTCTTT; CDR3 protein: CASSYSGGNTEAFF
V gene: TRBV2; D gene: NA; J gene: TRBJ1-5; clone size: NA; CDR3 DNA: TGTGCCAGCAGTGGGGTCAGGCAGGCAGGTAATCAGCCCCAGCATTTT; CDR3 protein: CASSGVRQAGNQPQHF
V gene: TRBV19; D gene: NA; J gene: TRBJ1-2; clone size: NA; CDR3 DNA: TGTGCCAGTAGGGGGCCATTCGTTGACTATGGCTACACCTTC; CDR3 protein: CASRGPFVDYGYTF
V gene: TRBV9; D gene: NA; J gene: TRBJ1-1; clone size: NA; CDR3 DNA: TGTGCCAGCAGCACTCCAGGAGGGGATGAAGCTTTCTTT; CDR3 protein: CASSTPGGDEAFF
V gene: TRBV2; D gene: TRBD1; J gene: TRBJ2-2; clone size: NA; CDR3 DNA: TGTGCCAGCAGTCGACAGGGGAACACCGGGGAGCTGTTTTTT; CDR3 protein: CASSRQGNTGELFF
V gene: TRBV30; D gene: NA; J gene: TRBJ1-4; clone size: NA; CDR3 DNA: TGTGCCTCGTGGACATCAACTAATGAAAAACTGTTTTTT; CDR3 protein: CASWTSTNEKLFF
V gene: TRBV6-6; D gene: TRBD2; J gene: TRBJ2-7; clone size: NA; CDR3 DNA: TGTGCCAGCAGTCCTGTGGTTACCGGGACTAGCAGCTACGAGCAGTACTTC; CDR3 protein: CASSPVVTGTSSYEQYF
V gene: TRBV6-5; D gene: TRBD2; J gene: TRBJ2-2; clone size: NA; CDR3 DNA: TGTGCCAGCAGACCGGGACTAGCATACGGGGAGCTGTTTTTT; CDR3 protein: CASRPGLAYGELFF
V gene: TRBV4-3; D gene: NA; J gene: TRBJ2-5; clone size: NA; CDR3 DNA: TGCGCCAGCAGCCAAGGGAGGGAGACCCAGTACTTC; CDR3 protein: CASSQGRETQYF
V gene: TRBV15; D gene: NA; J gene: TRBJ2-3; clone size: NA; CDR3 DNA: TGTGCCACCAGCAGGGGGCCCGCAGATACGCAGTATTTT; CDR3 protein: CATSRGPADTQYF
V gene: TRBV18; D gene: TRBD1; J gene: TRBJ2-2; clone size: NA; CDR3 DNA: TGTGCCAGCTCATTCGACAGGGGTTACACCGGGGAGCTGTTTTTT; CDR3 protein: CASSFDRGYTGELFF
V gene: TRBV6-1; D gene: NA; J gene: TRBJ2-5; clone size: NA; CDR3 DNA: TGTGCCAGCAGTGAAGCTCGACAGCAAGAGACCCAGTACTTC; CDR3 protein: CASSEARQQETQYF
V gene: TRBV12-3/TRBV12-4; D gene: NA; J gene: TRBJ1-2; clone size: NA; CDR3 DNA: TGTGCCAGCGGGGGCACGCGCTACACCTTC; CDR3 protein: CASGGTRYTF
V gene: TRBV28; D gene: NA; J gene: TRBJ1-2; clone size: NA; CDR3 DNA: TGTGCCAGCAGTACCGCCCCGGGACAAGCCTATGGCTACACCTTC; CDR3 protein: CASSTAPGQAYGYTF
V gene: TRBV7-2; D gene: TRBD1; J gene: TRBJ2-7; clone size: few; CDR3 DNA: TGTGCCAGCAGCATGAGCACCGGGACAGGGGCTTTCGAGCAGTACTTC; CDR3 protein: CASSMSTGTGAFEQYF
V gene: TRBV5-1; D gene: NA; J gene: TRBJ1-3; clone size: once; CDR3 DNA: TGCGCCAGCAGCTTGCCAGTCTCCTCTGGAAACACCATATATTTT; CDR3 protein: CASSLPVSSGNTIYF
V gene: TRBV19; D gene: TRBD1; J gene: TRBJ1-2; clone size: few; CDR3 DNA: TGTGCCAGTAGGATGCTCACTGGGACAGGGGTTTATGGCTACACCTTC; CDR3 protein: CASRMLTGTGVYGYTF
V gene: TRBV19; D gene: TRBD1; J gene: TRBJ1-4; clone size: once; CDR3 DNA: TGTGCCAGTAGTATGGACAGGCCGGGGGGGAATGAAAAACTGTTTTTT; CDR3 protein: CASSMDRPGGNEKLFF
V gene: TRBV7-7; D gene: TRBD2; J gene: TRBJ2-1; clone size: NA; CDR3 DNA: TGTGCCAGCAGCTCGCTAGCGGGGCACAATGAGCAGTTCTTC; CDR3 protein: CASSSLAGHNEQFF
V gene: TRBV28; D gene: NA; J gene: TRBJ1-2; clone size: NA; CDR3 DNA: TGTGCCAGCAGGGCACCTGGCTATGGCTACACCTTC; CDR3 protein: CASRAPGYGYTF
V gene: TRBV7-9; D gene: TRBD1; J gene: TRBJ2-1; clone size: NA; CDR3 DNA: TGTGCCAGCAGCCACCGGGACAGAGTCTACAATGAGCAGTTCTTC; CDR3 protein: CASSHRDRVYNEQFF
V gene: TRBV3-1/TRBV3-2; D gene: NA; J gene: TRBJ1-1; clone size: NA; CDR3 DNA: TGTGCCAGCAGCCCTACCGACAGGGAAGCTTTCTTT; CDR3 protein: CASSPTDREAFF